A selection of T cell receptor beta chains follows, all from one sample in a study of T cells in Graves' hyperthyroidism and ophthalmopathy. TCRdb re-analysed the multiplex PCR reads in MiXCR, keeping a single row per CDR3 protein. This table has a few hundred thousand distinct CDR3 sequences, less than 15% appearing once. Sequencing input: blood. The receptor set was obtained from a man younger than 40 with Graves' hyperthyroidism that later progressed to Graves' ophthalmopathy. Each CDR3 is given with its conserved first and last residue. The D gene is left open where the match is weak. Clone size is stated in some rows and not others, as once, few, many or a class when expanded.

j_call	cdr3_length	d_call	clone_size	v_call	cdr3_aa	cdr3_nt
TRBJ2-3	17	TRBD1	many	TRBV15	CATSTHIRDRDKDTQYF	TGTGCCACCAGCACTCATATCCGGGACAGGGATAAGGATACGCAGTATTTT
TRBJ2-1	14	TRBD2	many	TRBV7-2	CASSFGGGVHEQFF	TGTGCCAGCAGCTTCGGGGGGGGGGTCCATGAGCAGTTCTTC
TRBJ2-1	15	.	many	TRBV11-2	CASSLEFLSYNEQFF	TGTGCCAGCAGCTTAGAGTTCCTCTCCTACAATGAGCAGTTCTTC
TRBJ2-7	14	TRBD2	many	TRBV7-6	CASSWRGDSYEQYF	TGTGCCAGCAGCTGGCGGGGGGACTCCTACGAGCAGTACTTC
TRBJ2-2	13	.	many	TRBV2	CASGGRLGGELFF	TGTGCCAGCGGAGGGCGGCTGGGCGGGGAGCTGTTTTTT
TRBJ2-1	14	.	many	TRBV12-3/TRBV12-4	CASISRAGANEQFF	TGTGCCAGCATCTCCCGGGCGGGGGCAAATGAGCAGTTCTTC
TRBJ2-2	16	.	many	TRBV28	CASSLWAGSNTGELFF	TGTGCCAGCAGTTTATGGGCAGGGTCGAACACCGGGGAGCTGTTTTTT
TRBJ1-2	14	TRBD1	.	TRBV7-2	CASSSGTGDVRYTF	TGTGCCAGCAGCTCCGGGACAGGGGATGTGAGATACACCTTC
TRBJ2-7	16	TRBD2	many	TRBV11-2	CASSPKGLADAYEQYF	TGTGCCAGCAGCCCCAAGGGGCTAGCGGATGCCTACGAGCAGTACTTC
TRBJ1-5	13	.	many	TRBV19	CASNTNRDQPQHF	TGTGCCAGTAACACCAACAGGGATCAGCCCCAGCATTTT
TRBJ1-6	14	.	.	TRBV11-1	CASSGQPSSSPLHF	TGTGCCAGCAGCGGCCAGCCGTCTAGTTCACCCCTCCACTTT
TRBJ2-2	13	.	many	TRBV7-8	CASSSEGPAELFF	TGTGCCAGCAGCTCTGAGGGGCCCGCGGAGCTGTTTTTT
TRBJ2-1	13	TRBD1	few	TRBV29-1	CSSRQGGNNEQFF	TGCAGCTCTAGACAGGGGGGAAATAATGAGCAGTTCTTC
TRBJ2-7	13	.	many	TRBV29-1	CSAGDTLTYEQYF	TGCAGCGCGGGGGATACACTTACCTACGAGCAGTACTTC
TRBJ2-2	13	.	many	TRBV7-9	CASSLGAWGELFF	TGTGCCAGCAGCTTAGGAGCGTGGGGGGAGCTGTTTTTT
TRBJ1-5	15	TRBD1	few	TRBV7-9	CASSLGDRPNQPQHF	TGTGCCAGCAGCTTAGGGGACAGGCCCAATCAGCCCCAGCATTTT
TRBJ2-5	16	TRBD2	.	TRBV4-1	CASSQPGTKDQETQYF	TGCGCCAGCAGCCAACCCGGGACTAAAGACCAAGAGACCCAGTACTTC
TRBJ2-1	16	.	many	TRBV11-1	CASSLVRAPVRDEQFF	TGTGCCAGCAGCTTGGTCCGGGCCCCAGTAAGGGATGAGCAGTTCTTC
TRBJ2-2	15	TRBD2	many	TRBV2	CASGAGLADVGELFF	TGTGCCAGCGGAGCGGGACTAGCGGATGTCGGGGAGCTGTTTTTT
TRBJ2-4	12	.	few	TRBV10-3	CAISGSGNIQYF	TGTGCCATCAGCGGTAGCGGAAACATTCAGTACTTC